This T cell receptor (beta chain) derives from a study of T cells in Graves' hyperthyroidism and ophthalmopathy. Any patient presenting with uncontrolled infection, other autoimmune disease, pregnancy or lactation was left out. Fresh 10 ml peripheral blood yielded PBMCs. This clonotype showed up just a few times. Its antigen is unidentified. V lost 0 bases to trimming and J lost 0 bases, with 15 bases between them. Per germline, CDR1 MNHEY and CDR2 SVGEGT. This CDR3 contains 18 residues. Regions amplified from RNA transcripts were the TCR beta CDR3 regions. In the first-round RT-PCR of the TCR CDR3, the HTBI primer set was used. TCRdb reprocessed the multiplex PCR reads via MiXCR and lists one record per CDR3 protein. The sample consists of about half a million distinct CDR3 sequences, around 22% of them appearing once. Study outcomes and limitations: Prediction of ophthalmopathy progression came a median roughly 7.1 months pre-onset.

The sequenced sample was blood. The chain carries TRBV6-2 or TRBV6-3 and TRBJ1-5; unclear D gene. This TCR derives from a woman aged 25 to 45 with Graves' ophthalmopathy. CDR3: CASSYSRRERYSNQPQHF. As DNA, the CDR3 is TGTGCCAGCAGTTACTCGCGGAGGGAGAGATATAGCAATCAGCCCCAGCATTTT.